The clone carrying this TCR beta chain was observed a few times. Its antigen is not identified. These data come from a study of T-cell reconstitution after alpha-beta-depleted transplantation in children. Study-wide findings and caveats: The origin of alpha-beta T cells about two months after transplant was reportedly several hundred expanded graft clones.

As it was prepared, the TCRbeta library received unique molecular identifiers. Each CDR3 protein is one row after TCRdb ran MiXCR on the PCR reads. The table lists 300,000 or so distinct CDR3 sequences, 23% of them singletons. The CDR3 is 14 amino acids. V was clipped by 4 bases and J by 0 bases, with 7 bases between them. From germline, CDR1 is MNHEY and CDR2 SMNVEV (reference sequence). The input for sequencing was PBMCs, mostly from graft donor cells, taken 180 days after TCRalphabeta/CD19-depleted stem cell transplant. This clonotype was obtained from a male patient aged 5 to 17 who had a stem cell transplant for acute lymphoblastic leukemia, so the T cells may come from the graft donor. The V gene is TRBV27, the J gene TRBJ1-3; possible D gene TRBD1, 5 bases. CDR3 region: CASSSDSSGNTIYF. The CDR3 nucleotides are TGTGCCAGCAGTTCCGACAGCTCTGGAAACACCATATATTTT.